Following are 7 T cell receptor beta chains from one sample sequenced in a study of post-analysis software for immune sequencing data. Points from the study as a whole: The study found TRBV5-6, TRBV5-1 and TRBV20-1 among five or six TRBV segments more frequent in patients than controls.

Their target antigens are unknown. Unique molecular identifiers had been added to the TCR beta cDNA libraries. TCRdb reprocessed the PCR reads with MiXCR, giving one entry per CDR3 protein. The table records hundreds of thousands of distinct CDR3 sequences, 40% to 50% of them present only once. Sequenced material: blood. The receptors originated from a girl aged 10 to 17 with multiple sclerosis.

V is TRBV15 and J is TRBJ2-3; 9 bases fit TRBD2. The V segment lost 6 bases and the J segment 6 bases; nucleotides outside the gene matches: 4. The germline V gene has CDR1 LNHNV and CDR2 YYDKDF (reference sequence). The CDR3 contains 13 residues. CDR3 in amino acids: CATRWSGGDTQYF. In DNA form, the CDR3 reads TGTGCCACCAGATGGAGCGGGGGGGATACGCAGTATTTT.

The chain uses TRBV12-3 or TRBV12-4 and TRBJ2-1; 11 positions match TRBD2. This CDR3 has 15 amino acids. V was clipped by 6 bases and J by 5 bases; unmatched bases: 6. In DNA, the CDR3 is TGTGCCAGCAGCTATTGGACTAGCGGGCACAATGAGCAGTTCTTC. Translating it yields CASSYWTSGHNEQFF.

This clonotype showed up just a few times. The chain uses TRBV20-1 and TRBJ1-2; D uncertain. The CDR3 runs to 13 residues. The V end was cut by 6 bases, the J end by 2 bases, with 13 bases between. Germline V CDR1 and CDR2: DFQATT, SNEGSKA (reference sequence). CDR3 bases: TGCAGTGCCCAGAAACAGATGAACTATGGCTACACCTTC. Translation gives CSAQKQMNYGYTF.

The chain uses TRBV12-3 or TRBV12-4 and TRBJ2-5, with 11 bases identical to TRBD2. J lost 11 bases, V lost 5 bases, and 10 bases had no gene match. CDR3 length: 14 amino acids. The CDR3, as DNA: TGTGCCAGCAGTCTCGGGACTAGCGGCGTTGGGCAGTACTTC. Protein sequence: CASSLGTSGVGQYF.

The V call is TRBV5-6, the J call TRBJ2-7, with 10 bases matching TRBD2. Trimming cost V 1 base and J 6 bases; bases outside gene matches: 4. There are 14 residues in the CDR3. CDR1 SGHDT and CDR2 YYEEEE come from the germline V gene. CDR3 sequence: CASSLPSGSSEQYF. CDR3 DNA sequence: TGTGCCAGCAGCTTGCCTAGCGGGAGCTCCGAGCAGTACTTC.

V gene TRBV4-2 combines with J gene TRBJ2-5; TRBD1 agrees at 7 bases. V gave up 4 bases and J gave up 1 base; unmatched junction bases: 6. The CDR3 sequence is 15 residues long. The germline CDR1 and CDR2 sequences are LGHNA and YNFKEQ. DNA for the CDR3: TGTGCCAGCAGCCCAGACAGGGCGCCCCAAGAGACCCAGTACTTC. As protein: CASSPDRAPQETQYF.

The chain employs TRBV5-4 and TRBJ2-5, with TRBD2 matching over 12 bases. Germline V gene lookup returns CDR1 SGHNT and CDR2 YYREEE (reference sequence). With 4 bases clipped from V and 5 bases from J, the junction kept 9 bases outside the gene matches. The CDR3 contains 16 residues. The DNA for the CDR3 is TGTGCCAGCAGCCCGAGACTAGCGGGAGACAGGGAGACCCAGTACTTC. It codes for CASSPRLAGDRETQYF.